One sample yielded the 30 T cell receptor beta chains listed below, sequenced in a study of T cells in Graves' hyperthyroidism and ophthalmopathy. Template material for amplifying TCR beta CDR3 regions consisted of RNA transcripts. The study used the HTBI primer set for a first-round RT-PCR of the TCR CDR3. Using its own MiXCR run on the multiplex PCR reads, TCRdb lists one record per CDR3 protein. The table lists a few hundred thousand distinct CDR3 sequences, roughly an eighth of them singletons. What was sequenced was blood. The receptors derive from a woman between 18 and 29 years old with Graves' hyperthyroidism.

The rearrangement joins TRBV2 to TRBJ2-2, with 7 nucleotides matching TRBD1. The CDR3 runs to 15 residues. The V and J ends lost 4 bases and 5 bases, in that order; junction bases with no gene match: 7. Germline lookup yields CDR1 SNHLY and CDR2 FYNNEI. CDR3 protein: CASSVLGDRTGELFF. CDR3 DNA: TGTGCCAGCAGTGTCCTGGGGGACAGAACCGGGGAGCTGTTTTTT. Looking up the rest from reference TRBV2 and TRBJ2-2 gives the full variable domain: EPEVTQTPSHQVTQMGQEVILRCVPISNHLYFYWYRQILGQKVEFLVSFYNNEISEKSEIFDDQFSVERPDGSNFTLKIRSTKLEDSAMYFCASSVLGDRTGELFFGEGSRLTVL.

In its sample, this clonotype was seen many times. The chain employs TRBV6-1 and TRBJ2-6; no clear D. The CDR3 has 13 amino acids. Germline V lookup: CDR1 MNHNS, CDR2 SASEGT. V was clipped by 8 bases and J by 1 base, with 6 bases between them. This chain's CDR3 is CASGRSGANVLTF. CDR3 DNA: TGTGCCAGCGGACGGTCTGGGGCCAACGTCCTGACTTTC.

This clonotype came up many times. The chain employs TRBV27 and TRBJ1-5; D is uncertain. The V end was cut by 4 bases, the J end by 9 bases, with 10 bases between. This CDR3 has 12 residues. Looked up from germline, CDR1 is MNHEY and CDR2 is SMNVEV (reference sequence). CDR3 coding DNA: TGTGCCAGCAGTTCGCCAGGTGGGCCCCAGCATTTT. It translates to CASSSPGGPQHF.

A few counts support this clonotype. V usage is TRBV12-3 or TRBV12-4 and J usage is TRBJ2-1, with 7 bases matching TRBD2. V lost 3 bases, J lost 2 bases, and 7 bases stayed unmatched. CDR3 length: 16 residues. DNA for the CDR3: TGTGCCAGCAGTTTGGGTGGGGGGGGGACCTACAATGAGCAGTTCTTC. Translated: CASSLGGGGTYNEQFF.

This clonotype was counted many times. This chain connects TRBV5-8 to TRBJ2-2; 7 bases agree with TRBD2. The CDR3 consists of 16 residues. The germline CDR1 and CDR2 sequences are SGHTS and YDEGEE. Trimming removed 4 bases from V and 5 bases from J; junction bases left unmatched: 11. CDR3: CASSRGMAGDTGELFF. CDR3 DNA sequence: TGTGCCAGCAGCCGAGGGATGGCGGGAGATACCGGGGAGCTGTTTTTT.

This clonotype was seen many times. The chain uses TRBV6-1 and TRBJ1-5; TRBD1 is a possible D gene (6 bases). Germline-derived CDR1 and CDR2 are MNHNS and SASEGT. This CDR3 has 14 residues. Trimming stripped 5 bases from V and 4 bases from J, with 12 bases between. The CDR3 bases are TGTGCCAGCAGTAAGGACAGCCCAAATCAGCCCCAGCATTTT. Protein product: CASSKDSPNQPQHF.

This clonotype occurred many times. The chain has TRBV28 and TRBJ1-5; the D gene is possibly TRBD1 (5 bases). This CDR3 is built from 13 residues. V was clipped by 8 bases and J by 7 bases, with 15 bases between them. Germline V gene lookup returns CDR1 MDHEN and CDR2 SYDVKM. The CDR3 DNA follows: TGTGCCAGCGGCCGGAGGGGAGCACAGCCCCAGCATTTT. Translation: CASGRRGAQPQHF.

This clonotype occurred a few times. The gene calls are TRBV5-6 and TRBJ2-7; D unresolved. The CDR3 sequence is 16 residues long. Per germline, CDR1 SGHDT and CDR2 YYEEEE. V lost 4 bases, J lost 6 bases, and 23 bases lay in between. The CDR3 DNA sequence: TGTGCCAGCAGCCGACGAGTAGGAGTGAACCCCCTCGAGCAGTACTTC. As protein: CASSRRVGVNPLEQYF.

This clonotype was observed a few times. The V gene is TRBV9, the J gene TRBJ2-2, with TRBD1 matching 9 bases. V lost 0 bases to trimming and J lost 1 base; unmatched junction nucleotides: 1. Germline loops: CDR1 SGDLS, CDR2 YYNGEE. The CDR3 runs to 16 residues. The CDR3 DNA sequence: TGTGCCAGCAGCGTAGAGGGACAGGGGAACACCGGGGAGCTGTTTTTT. This sequence encodes CASSVEGQGNTGELFF.

The J gene is TRBJ2-1, the V gene TRBV2; 7 bases fit TRBD2. The CDR3 loop spans 15 amino acids. From germline, CDR1 is SNHLY and CDR2 FYNNEI. J gave up 3 bases and V 7 bases, and 9 bases lay outside the gene matches. Here the CDR3 reads CASMRSSGHYNEQFF. Here the CDR3 DNA reads TGTGCCAGCATGCGGTCTAGCGGACACTACAATGAGCAGTTCTTC.

This clonotype has just a few counts. The chain recombines TRBV10-3 with TRBJ1-1; D remains ambiguous. V shed 4 bases and J shed 0 bases, with 9 bases lying between them. The CDR3 loop spans 14 amino acids. The germline V gene has CDR1 ENHRY and CDR2 SYGVKD. In nucleotides, the CDR3 is TGTGCCATCAGTGCGGATCTCTTGAACACTGAAGCTTTCTTT. The encoded protein is CAISADLLNTEAFF.

The sample holds a few counts of this clonotype. A read error is possible here, since a much larger clone lies one base away. V gene TRBV18 combines with J gene TRBJ1-5, with no clear D. The DNA matches TRBJ2-3 better at its end, which makes the J call doubtful. CDR3 size: 12 residues. Germline V gene data show CDR1 as KGHSH and CDR2 as LQKENI. This CDR3 reads CASSRDNQPQYF. The DNA for the CDR3 is TGTGCCAGCTCACGCGACAATCAGCCCCAGTATTTT.

This clonotype was seen ten or more times. CDR3 residues: CASSLSDSNTEAFF. CDR3 bases: TGTGCCAGCAGTTTATCGGACAGTAACACTGAAGCTTTCTTT. The chain combines TRBV27 with TRBJ1-1, with D perhaps matching TRBD1 (6 bases). This CDR3 has 14 amino acids. Germline V gives CDR1 MNHEY, CDR2 SMNVEV (reference sequence). V lost 0 bases, J lost 2 bases, and 7 bases lay in between.

This clonotype was detected only a few times. The chain joins TRBV5-1 to TRBJ2-2, with TRBD2 as a possible D gene (6 bases). Germline V gives CDR1 SGHRS, CDR2 YFSETQ. CDR3 size: 15 residues. Trimming removed 3 bases from V and 4 bases from J, with 13 bases in between. The CDR3 sequence: CASSSDGSRTGELFF. DNA of the CDR3: TGCGCCAGCAGCTCCGACGGGAGCCGCACCGGGGAGCTGTTTTTT.

In its sample, this clonotype was seen many times. This chain uses TRBV5-1 with TRBJ2-7; the match to TRBD2 covers 13 bases. V lost 3 bases to trimming and J lost 6 bases; unmatched junction nucleotides: 3. CDR3 length: 14 amino acids. Germline values: CDR1 SGHRS, CDR2 YFSETQ. The CDR3, as DNA: TGCGCCAGCAGCTGGACTAGCGGGAGCGGCGAGCAGTACTTC. Its protein is CASSWTSGSGEQYF.

This chain connects TRBV5-1 to TRBJ1-1, with 7 bases aligning to TRBD1. Germline CDR1 is SGHRS and CDR2 is YFSETQ. The CDR3 extends over 16 amino acids. V lost 4 bases, J lost 1 base, and 10 bases stayed unmatched. CDR3 amino acids: CASSQGHRGGNTEAFF. The DNA for the CDR3 is TGCGCCAGCAGCCAAGGTCACAGGGGCGGGAACACTGAAGCTTTCTTT.

The table lists this clonotype with a few counts. A much larger clone differs from this one at a single base, so this may be a read error. The rearrangement uses TRBV2 and TRBJ2-7; D gene uncertain. The CDR3 spans 13 residues. The germline V gene has CDR1 SNHLY and CDR2 FYNNEI. With 6 bases removed from V and 3 bases from J, the gap between germline ends came to 12 bases. The CDR3 sequence is CASSKTPNYEQYF. CDR3 nucleotides: TGTGCCAGCAGCAAGACCCCCAACTACGAGCAGTACTTC.

This clonotype was recorded many times. The chain carries TRBV5-8 and TRBJ2-7; TRBD1 agrees at 11 bases. Looked up from germline, CDR1 is SGHTS and CDR2 is YDEGEE. Germline trimming cut 7 bases from V and 0 bases from J; bases unmatched to any gene: 0. The CDR3 runs 13 residues. The CDR3 DNA is TGTGCCAGCGGGACAGGGGGCTCCTACGAGCAGTACTTC. This sequence encodes CASGTGGSYEQYF.

This clonotype was counted many times. The chain joins TRBV11-2 to TRBJ1-2; D gene unclear. There are 15 residues in the CDR3. V lost 5 bases and J 5 bases, leaving 18 bases between the germline ends. CDR1 SGHAT and CDR2 FQNNGV come from the germline V gene. The CDR3 bases are TGTGCCAGCAGCACCGTACGAGGGCTAAGTTATGGCTACACCTTC. Translating gives CASSTVRGLSYGYTF.

This clonotype was seen many times. V gene TRBV7-3 combines with J gene TRBJ2-1, with TRBD2 matching over 7 bases. Germline V CDR1 and CDR2: SGHTA, FQGTGA. The V segment lost 0 bases and the J segment 7 bases; nucleotides outside the gene matches: 12. The CDR3 totals 17 residues. Written as DNA, the CDR3 is TGTGCCAGCAGCTTAACAGGCGGGAGTATGGGGTTGAATGAGCAGTTCTTC. Amino acids: CASSLTGGSMGLNEQFF.

The V and J genes are TRBV20-1 and TRBJ1-5, with a possible D match to TRBD1 (5 bases). V dropped 0 bases and J dropped 9 bases, with 18 bases sitting between them. This CDR3 contains 15 residues. From germline, CDR1 is DFQATT and CDR2 SNEGSKA (reference sequence). As DNA, the CDR3 is TGCAGTGCTAGAGATCAACGGGGTAGGGGATCGCCCCAGCATTTT. Translated: CSARDQRGRGSPQHF.

The chain combines TRBV5-1 with TRBJ2-5, with D unresolved. The CDR3 contains 10 residues. Trimming pared 7 bases from V and 5 bases from J, leaving 6 bases between. CDR1 and CDR2 from the germline V gene are SGHRS and YFSETQ. CDR3 residues: CASPPETQYF. The CDR3 DNA reads as TGCGCCAGCCCCCCCGAGACCCAGTACTTC. The full variable domain, completed using reference TRBV5-1 and TRBJ2-5, is KAGVTQTPRYLIKTRGQQVTLSCSPISGHRSVSWYQQTPGQGLQFLFEYFSETQRNKGNFPGRFSGRQFSNSRSEMNVSTLELGDSALYLCASPPETQYFGPGTRLLVL.

This clonotype was seen at least ten times. The chain links TRBV5-1 to TRBJ2-2; 12 bases agree with TRBD2. CDR1 SGHRS and CDR2 YFSETQ come from the germline V gene. The junction had 10 bases not matched to a gene; V was cut back by 4 bases and J by 3 bases. The CDR3 has 18 residues. The CDR3 region is CASSQHTTSGRYTGELFF. CDR3 coding DNA: TGCGCCAGCAGCCAACATACTACTAGCGGGAGGTACACCGGGGAGCTGTTTTTT.

This clonotype was detected only a few times. The chain carries TRBV10-1 and TRBJ2-5; D gene ambiguous. CDR1 is WNHNN and CDR2 is SYGVQD in the germline V gene (reference sequence). The CDR3 contains 16 residues. Trimming left V 0 bases short and J 2 bases short, with 13 bases between. CDR3 sequence (DNA): TGCGCCAGCAGTGAGTCGGTGTCAGCTCCACAAGAGACCCAGTACTTC. This sequence encodes CASSESVSAPQETQYF.

This clonotype was seen at least ten times. The chain recombines TRBV11-2 with TRBJ2-1; no firm D call. The V end was cut by 4 bases, the J end by 4 bases, with 8 bases between. In germline, CDR1 is SGHAT, CDR2 FQNNGV. CDR3 length equals 13 residues. The CDR3 nucleotides are TGTGCCAGCAGCTCCGAGATATACAATGAGCAGTTCTTC. It encodes CASSSEIYNEQFF.

This clonotype was counted only a few times. This may come from a read error, since a much larger clone is one base off. J is TRBJ1-2 and V is TRBV11-2; D is unclear. The germline gives CDR1 SGHAT, CDR2 FQNNGV. This CDR3 contains 15 residues. V lost 0 bases and J lost 3, with 11 bases in between. The CDR3 sequence: CASSLDLSSYYGYTF. In nucleotides, the CDR3 is TGTGCCAGCAGCTTAGACCTGAGCAGCTACTATGGCTACACCTTC. The variable domain in full, with the rest retrieved from reference TRBV11-2 and TRBJ1-2, is EAGVAQSPRYKIIEKRQSVAFWCNPISGHATLYWYQQILGQGPKLLIQFQNNGVVDDSQLPKDRFSAERLKGVDSTLKIQPAKLEDSAVYLCASSLDLSSYYGYTFGSGTRLTVV.

The J gene is TRBJ2-4, the V gene TRBV4-2; 8 bases are shared with TRBD1. The CDR3 has 16 residues. Germline lookup yields CDR1 LGHNA and CDR2 YNFKEQ. The J segment lost 3 bases and the V segment lost 0 bases, leaving 4 bases of the junction unmatched. CDR3: CASSQDPGQVKNIQYF. CDR3 DNA sequence: TGTGCCAGCAGCCAAGATCCGGGACAGGTCAAAAACATTCAGTACTTC.

This clonotype has a handful of counts. The rearrangement uses TRBV28 and TRBJ2-2; weak D call: TRBD2 (6 bases). The CDR3 spans 15 residues. The germline CDR1 and CDR2 sequences are MDHEN and SYDVKM. Trimming cost V 6 bases and J 5 bases, with 16 bases left between them. The CDR3 DNA reads TGTGCCAGCAGCCTCGGGACTCGGAGGACCGGGGAGCTGTTTTTT. Translation gives CASSLGTRRTGELFF.

The V call is TRBV6-2 or TRBV6-3, the J call TRBJ2-7, with 10 bases fitting TRBD2. This CDR3 has 14 amino acids. V trimming: 6 bases; J trimming: 3 bases; junction bases outside the gene matches: 5. Germline V gene sequence: CDR1 MNHEY, CDR2 SVGEGT. The CDR3 DNA sequence: TGTGCCAGCAGCCTAGCGGGAGAGCACTACGAGCAGTACTTC. Its translation: CASSLAGEHYEQYF.

This clonotype showed up many times. The V call is TRBV29-1, the J call TRBJ1-1, with D possibly being TRBD1 (6 bases). V lost 6 bases and J lost 5, with 19 bases in between. The CDR3 covers 14 residues. CDR1 is SQVTM and CDR2 is ANQGSEA in the germline V gene. The CDR3 DNA follows: TGCAGCGTGGGAACAGGGTGTTGTGATACTGAAGCTTTCTTT. Encoded protein: CSVGTGCCDTEAFF.